This T cell receptor beta chain came from a study of cytomegalovirus exposure and HLA in healthy donors. Study results and limitations: In a later analysis, at a false discovery rate of 0.05, about 16,000 TCR beta sequences matched HLA alleles.

This CDR3 has 14 amino acids. The V end lost 2 bases, the J end lost 8 bases, and 13 bases lay between the germline ends. Germline V gene sequence: CDR1 SGHKS, CDR2 YYEKEE (reference sequence). About this clone itself: Its antigen is not identified.

60 Vbeta and 13 Jbeta primers were used in PCR. The method was immunoSEQ multiplex PCR; TCRdb's version includes in-frame clones alone and lacks a portion of them. The ten most abundant clones cover roughly 2.7% of a sample with 120,000 to 150,000 clones. Sequencing was carried out using PBMCs. The chain carries TRBV5-5 and TRBJ1-4; maybe TRBD1 (6 bases). The clonotype originates from a man between 35 and 55 years old in good health and CMV-seronegative. The CDR3 DNA is TGTGCCAGCAGCTTAGGGGGAATCGGAGAAAAACTGTTTTTT. Translation gives CASSLGGIGEKLFF.